The following is a TCR beta chain sequence with its context. The germline CDR1 and CDR2 sequences are SQVTM and ANQGSEA. V was pared by 4 bases and J by 2 bases, with 9 bases between. This CDR3 contains 13 residues. Profiling relied on immunoSEQ multiplex PCR, and the TCRdb table lists in-frame clones only, not all of them. The sample has 350,000 to 400,000 clones, roughly 87% seen once. This record comes from a study of blood T cell repertoires in COVID-19. The genes are TRBV29-1 and TRBJ1-5, with no clear D. The origin of this receptor is a woman aged 30 to 39 who had recovered from COVID-19. The specimen sequenced was PBMCs or T cells enriched from blood (not recorded which). In nucleotides, the CDR3 is TGCAGCGTTGGACTGGATGGCAATCAGCCCCAGCATTTT. This gives the protein CSVGLDGNQPQHF.